One T cell receptor (beta chain) is described in this entry. Its antigen is not identified. This record belongs to a study of T cells after yellow fever vaccination. On the study more broadly: Libraries from low-cell-number fractions were prepared with the SMART-Seq v4 Ultra Low Input RNA kit. General study results and limits: Although the secondary response was weaker, it peaked faster, at day 5 versus 15.

CDR1 and CDR2 from the germline V gene are DFQATT and SNEGSKA (reference sequence). The CDR3 length is 14 residues. Unmatched junction bases numbered 6, after V lost 3 bases and J lost 4 bases. In TCRdb, the 5' RACE reads were re-called with MiXCR into one record per CDR3 protein. The table has about 200,000 distinct CDR3 sequences, roughly 3.3% seen once; the top ten hold under 3.5%. The material sequenced was CD4+ T cells sorted from PBMCs, taken 10 days after the yellow fever booster vaccination. The rearrangement uses TRBV20-1 and TRBJ2-3; 8 nucleotides align to TRBD2. This sequence originates from a man between 18 and 29 years old who received the YFV17D yellow fever vaccine. The CDR3 sequence is CSASRGGGPDTQYF. The DNA of the CDR3 is TGCAGTGCTAGCAGGGGCGGGGGGCCAGATACGCAGTATTTT.